This T cell receptor (beta chain) comes out of a study of T cell repertoires in cytomegalovirus infection. Germline CDR1 reads MDHEN; CDR2 reads SYDVKM. V was trimmed by 5 bases and J by 0 bases, leaving 17 bases between them. The CDR3 covers 17 residues. Each CDR3 protein gets one entry after TCRdb re-called the reads with MiXCR. The sample contains hundreds of thousands of distinct CDR3 sequences, 17% of which appear only once. Material for sequencing was PBMCs. The sequence was collected from a human donor in good health (CMV status not recorded). Some clones in this sample may be carry-over from other donors' samples. The rearrangement joins TRBV28 to TRBJ1-5, with D unclear. The CDR3 loop is CASSNLDSRSSNQPQHF. In DNA form, the CDR3 reads TGTGCCAGCAGTAATTTAGATTCTCGGTCTAGCAATCAGCCCCAGCATTTT. The full variable domain, its missing parts supplied by reference TRBV28 and TRBJ1-5, is DVKVTQSSRYLVKRTGEKVFLECVQDMDHENMFWYRQDPGLGLRLIYFSYDVKMKEKGDIPEGYSVSREKKERFSLILESASTNQTSMYLCASSNLDSRSSNQPQHFGDGTRLSIL.